A single sample is the source of the 26 T cell receptor beta chains below, sequenced in a study of T cell repertoires in cytomegalovirus infection. No antigen has been identified for these receptors. One entry per CDR3 protein results from TCRdb running MiXCR on the reads. This sample carries roughly 90,000 distinct CDR3 sequences, roughly a quarter of them seen once, and the ten largest clones take approximately 49%. This specimen consisted of CD8+ T cells from cultured PBMCs, obtained from culture after CMV antigen stimulation. The source is a human donor in good health (CMV status not recorded). Some clones in this sample may be carry-over from other donors' samples.

This clonotype has a handful of counts. The chain links TRBV15 to TRBJ2-7; D is unclear. Deletions cut 0 bases from V and 2 bases from J, with 8 bases between. The germline V gene encodes CDR1 LNHNV and CDR2 YYDKDF (reference sequence). CDR3 length: 14 residues. CDR3 region: CATSRELGTYEQYF. As DNA, the CDR3 is TGTGCCACCAGCAGAGAGCTGGGTACCTACGAGCAGTACTTC. Drawing the rest from reference TRBV15 and TRBJ2-7, the complete variable domain is DAMVIQNPRYQVTQFGKPVTLSCSQTLNHNVMYWYQQKSSQAPKLLFHYYDKDFNNEADTPDNFQSRRPNTSFCFLDIRSPGLGDTAMYLCATSRELGTYEQYFGPGTRLTVT.

To note about this clonotype: A read error may be the cause here, since a much bigger clone is one base away. The chain is built from TRBV7-9 and TRBJ1-4; D not certain. Germline CDR1 reads SEHNR; CDR2 reads FQNEAQ (reference sequence). The length of the CDR3 is 11 residues. CDR3 nucleotide sequence: TGTGCCAGCAACTTAAGTGAAAAACTGTTTTTT. It is translated as CASNLSEKLFF.

There are many counts of this clonotype. This chain connects TRBV7-9 to TRBJ1-5; D uncertain. Trimming removed 4 bases at V and 2 bases at J, with 15 bases between. Germline lookup yields CDR1 SEHNR and CDR2 FQNEAQ (reference sequence). The length of the CDR3 is 16 residues. CDR3 nucleotide sequence: TGTGCCAGCAGCTACGCCGGAGGGATAGGCAATCAGCCCCAGCATTTT. It specifies CASSYAGGIGNQPQHF.

This clonotype has a handful of counts. The CDR3: CASSWGPDYEQYF. Written as DNA, the CDR3 is TGTGCCAGCAGCTGGGGACCAGATTACGAGCAGTACTTC. The chain couples TRBV7-6 to TRBJ2-7; D is perhaps TRBD1 or TRBD2 (5 bases each). Trimming took off 4 bases at V and 4 bases at J, with 11 bases between the two ends. Per germline, CDR1 SGHVS and CDR2 FNYEAQ. The CDR3 loop spans 13 amino acids.

The chain has TRBV6-2 or TRBV6-3 and TRBJ2-1, with unresolved D. Deletions cut 0 bases from V and 0 bases from J, with 9 bases between. Germline-derived CDR1 and CDR2 are MNHEY and SVGEGT. The CDR3 loop spans 16 amino acids. The chain's CDR3 is CASSYSRISSYNEQFF. CDR3 DNA: TGTGCCAGCAGTTACTCACGCATTAGCTCCTACAATGAGCAGTTCTTC.

This clonotype was counted ten times or more. J is TRBJ2-3 and V is TRBV7-2, with 7 bases fitting TRBD2. V lost 7 bases, J lost 0 bases, and 4 bases stayed unmatched. The CDR3 loop spans 14 amino acids. Looked up from germline, CDR1 is SGHTA and CDR2 is FQGNSA. CDR3: CASTLAVSTDTQYF. CDR3 DNA sequence: TGTGCCAGCACCCTAGCGGTAAGCACAGATACGCAGTATTTT.

The rearrangement uses TRBV30 and TRBJ2-3; tentative D call: TRBD1 (6 bases). From germline, CDR1 is GTSNPN and CDR2 SVGIG (reference sequence). The CDR3 spans 13 residues. The V gene lost 0 bases and the J gene lost 4 bases, with 8 bases spanning the gap. The CDR3 DNA reads as TGTGCCTGGAGTGTTGGGGGCGCAGATACGCAGTATTTT. Amino acid sequence: CAWSVGGADTQYF. Based on the CDR3 plus reference TRBV30 and TRBJ2-3, the full variable domain is SQTIHQWPATLVQPVGSPLSLECTVEGTSNPNLYWYRQAAGRGLQLLFYSVGIGQISSEVPQNLSASRPQDRQFILSSKKLLLSDSGFYLCAWSVGGADTQYFGPGTRLTVL.

This clonotype was counted a few times. V is TRBV24-1 and J is TRBJ2-7, with TRBD1 matching 8 bases. The CDR3 runs to 14 residues. From germline, CDR1 is KGHDR and CDR2 SFDVKD. Trimming cost V 4 bases and J 3 bases; bases outside gene matches: 4. Here the CDR3 reads CATSDRQGNYEQYF. Written as DNA, the CDR3 is TGTGCCACCAGTGACCGACAGGGGAACTACGAGCAGTACTTC.

There are a few counts of this clonotype. The gene calls are TRBV6-6 and TRBJ2-7, with TRBD1 as a possible D gene (6 bases). CDR1 and CDR2 from the germline V gene are MNHNY and SVGAGI (reference sequence). This CDR3 is 15 amino acids long. The V gene lost 8 bases and the J gene lost 6 bases, with 23 bases spanning the gap. This chain's CDR3 is CASGIEGVAVREQYF. The CDR3 DNA reads as TGTGCCAGCGGCATCGAGGGGGTAGCCGTGCGCGAGCAGTACTTC.

This clonotype showed up just a few times. The chain links TRBV9 to TRBJ1-1, with D perhaps matching TRBD1 (5 bases). V was clipped by 0 bases and J by 0 bases, with 9 bases between them. The germline V gene encodes CDR1 SGDLS and CDR2 YYNGEE. The CDR3 runs to 15 residues. CDR3 in DNA: TGTGCCAGCAGCGTAGCAGGGAACCTGAACACTGAAGCTTTCTTT. Protein product: CASSVAGNLNTEAFF.

The chain joins TRBV12-3 or TRBV12-4 to TRBJ2-7; D is possibly TRBD1 (6 bases). There are 14 residues in the CDR3. The V end lost 5 bases, the J end lost 3 bases, and 14 bases lay between the germline ends. The CDR3 nucleotides read TGTGCCAGCAGTAACCAGGGGCAGCACTACGAGCAGTACTTC. This sequence encodes CASSNQGQHYEQYF.

The chain combines TRBV11-2 with TRBJ2-7, with D unresolved. This CDR3 has 13 residues. Trimming removed 5 bases at V and 6 bases at J, with 14 bases between. The germline V gene encodes CDR1 SGHAT and CDR2 FQNNGV. The CDR3 sequence: CASSLESASEQYF. The CDR3 coding sequence is TGTGCCAGCAGCCTCGAGTCGGCTTCCGAGCAGTACTTC.

Regarding this clonotype: Being one base from a much bigger clone, this may be a read error. The chain employs TRBV12-3 or TRBV12-4 and TRBJ2-5; weak D call: TRBD1 (6 bases). V was cut by 6 bases and J by 7 bases, with 15 bases left in between. CDR3 length: 13 amino acids. The CDR3 reads CASRIQGVGTQYF. Written as DNA, the CDR3 is TGTGCCAGCAGGATACAGGGAGTAGGGACCCAGTACTTC.

V and J are TRBV10-2 and TRBJ1-2, with D perhaps matching TRBD1 (6 bases). Germline CDR1 WSHSY, CDR2 SAAADI. Trimming removed 1 base at V and 5 bases at J, with 8 bases between. The CDR3 consists of 13 residues. CDR3 bases: TGCGCCAGCAGTGAGTGGACAGCTTATGGCTACACCTTC. Its protein is CASSEWTAYGYTF.

This chain joins TRBV6-1 and TRBJ2-3, with a possible D match to TRBD2 (6 bases). CDR1 is MNHNS, CDR2 SASEGT, per germline. Trimming took off 8 bases at V and 4 bases at J, with 13 bases between the two ends. The CDR3 consists of 13 residues. As DNA, the CDR3 is TGTGCCAGCGGCGACCCGGGAGCAGATACGCAGTATTTT. Translated, it gives CASGDPGADTQYF.

This clonotype was observed at least ten times. The rearrangement uses TRBV7-8 and TRBJ1-1; D is unclear. CDR1 SGHVS and CDR2 FQNEAQ come from the germline V gene. This CDR3 comprises 14 residues. Trimming stripped 3 bases from V and 0 bases from J, with 8 bases between. The CDR3 DNA reads TGTGCCAGCAGCTTGACACAATTGAACACTGAAGCTTTCTTT. Its translation is CASSLTQLNTEAFF.

This chain connects TRBV12-3 or TRBV12-4 to TRBJ1-6; 11 bases are a match to TRBD1. The V and J ends lost 11 bases and 10 bases, in that order; junction bases with no gene match: 13. The CDR3 extends over 15 amino acids. CDR3 nucleotide sequence: TGTGCCGGCACGCACTCCGGGACAGGGGGGTCACCCCTCCACTTT. Its protein product is CAGTHSGTGGSPLHF.

This sequence joins TRBV2 and TRBJ1-2; tentative D call: TRBD1 (6 bases). V was cut by 1 base and J by 8 bases, with 11 bases left in between. Germline V lookup: CDR1 SNHLY, CDR2 FYNNEI. The CDR3 has 13 residues. The CDR3 DNA reads TGTGCCAGCAGTGAAGTACAGGGTCTAGGCTACACCTTC. This translates into CASSEVQGLGYTF.

This clonotype appeared a few times. The CDR3 here is CASRSGDKNTEAFF. For the CDR3, the DNA is TGTGCCAGCAGGTCAGGCGATAAGAACACTGAAGCTTTCTTT. The V call is TRBV6-2 or TRBV6-3, the J call TRBJ1-1; the D is unclear. The CDR3 runs 14 residues. Trimming cost V 6 bases and J 1 base, with 12 bases left between them. CDR1 MNHEY and CDR2 SVGEGT come from the germline V gene.

The chain joins TRBV9 to TRBJ2-6, with D perhaps TRBD2 (6 bases). CDR1 SGDLS and CDR2 YYNGEE come from the germline V gene. V was cut by 1 base and J by 1 base, with 12 bases left in between. CDR3 length equals 17 residues. CDR3 protein: CASSVQGGPSGANVLTF. CDR3 nucleotides: TGTGCCAGCAGCGTACAGGGAGGACCATCTGGGGCCAACGTCCTGACTTTC.

This clonotype was seen a handful of times. This chain links TRBV5-5 with TRBJ1-2; D is unresolved. The V gene lost 4 bases and the J gene lost 8 bases, with 21 bases spanning the gap. The CDR3 covers 15 residues. Germline V gives CDR1 SGHKS, CDR2 YYEKEE (reference sequence). CDR3 region: CASSRPDSDPSGYTF. In nucleotides, the CDR3 is TGTGCCAGCAGCCGACCGGACTCGGACCCTAGCGGCTACACCTTC. The full variable domain, in which reference TRBV5-5 and TRBJ1-2 provide the parts outside the CDR3, is DAGVTQSPTHLIKTRGQQVTLRCSPISGHKSVSWYQQVLGQGPQFIFQYYEKEERGRGNFPDRFSARQFPNYSSELNVNALLLGDSALYLCASSRPDSDPSGYTFGSGTRLTVV.

This chain links TRBV19 with TRBJ2-5, with TRBD1 matching 8 bases. This CDR3 spans 16 amino acids. J lost 5 bases, V lost 5 bases, and 13 bases had no gene match. The germline CDR1 and CDR2 sequences are LNHDA and SQIVND (reference sequence). The CDR3 DNA follows: TGTGCCAGTAGTTTCACCTCGGACAGGGCTTGGGAGACCCAGTACTTC. Its protein product is CASSFTSDRAWETQYF. The full variable domain, its missing parts supplied by reference TRBV19 and TRBJ2-5, is DGGITQSPKYLFRKEGQNVTLSCEQNLNHDAMYWYRQDPGQGLRLIYYSQIVNDFQKGDIAEGYSVSREKKESFPLTVTSAQKNPTAFYLCASSFTSDRAWETQYFGPGTRLLVL.

This rearrangement joins TRBV30 to TRBJ2-7; the D is unclear. Trimming removed 1 base from V and 0 bases from J, with 4 bases in between. There are 12 residues in the CDR3. The germline V gene has CDR1 GTSNPN and CDR2 SVGIG (reference sequence). This CDR3 reads CAWSDSSYEQYF. The CDR3 nucleotides are TGTGCCTGGAGTGACAGCTCCTACGAGCAGTACTTC. Together with reference TRBV30 and TRBJ2-7, the CDR3 gives the full variable domain: SQTIHQWPATLVQPVGSPLSLECTVEGTSNPNLYWYRQAAGRGLQLLFYSVGIGQISSEVPQNLSASRPQDRQFILSSKKLLLSDSGFYLCAWSDSSYEQYFGPGTRLTVT.

This clonotype was seen repeatedly, ten times or more. The V call is TRBV7-2, the J call TRBJ1-5; no firm D call. The V gene lost 5 bases and the J gene lost 2 bases, with 7 bases spanning the gap. The CDR3 consists of 13 residues. The germline V gene has CDR1 SGHTA and CDR2 FQGNSA. CDR3 sequence reads: CASSPQRNQPQHF. In DNA form, the CDR3 reads TGTGCCAGCAGCCCCCAGCGCAATCAGCCCCAGCATTTT.

The chain combines TRBV6-1 with TRBJ2-4, with 13 positions matching TRBD2. Per the germline V gene, CDR1 is MNHNS and CDR2 is SASEGT. J gave up 0 bases and V 6 bases, and 2 bases lay outside the gene matches. The CDR3 is 16 residues long. The CDR3, as DNA: TGTGCCAGCAGGGGGACTAGCGGGAAAGCCAAAAACATTCAGTACTTC. Translating it yields CASRGTSGKAKNIQYF.

The DNA for the CDR3 is TGTGCCTGGACTACCCTAGCGGGAGTCGGGGAGCTGTTTTTT. Translated, it gives CAWTTLAGVGELFF. This chain connects TRBV30 to TRBJ2-2; TRBD2 agrees at 10 bases. The germline V gene encodes CDR1 GTSNPN and CDR2 SVGIG (reference sequence). The CDR3 is 14 amino acids. The V segment lost 4 bases and the J segment 7 bases; nucleotides outside the gene matches: 6.